This TCR beta chain stems from a study of tumor-infiltrating lymphocytes in glioblastoma multiforme. Study-wide points: No surface-marker sorting into functional T cell subtypes was done. Detected clone frequencies may not reflect cell counts, being RNA-based.

Trimming left V 3 bases short and J 3 bases short, with 6 bases between. CDR3 length: 13 residues. This clonotype was seen more than once but under ten times. Antigen: not known. Three nested ARM-PCR rounds with V-beta and C-beta primers built TCRB libraries. TCRB-specific cDNA synthesis used around 0.5 ug of total RNA. MiXCR, run by TCRdb on the multiplex PCR reads, gives a single entry per CDR3 protein. The sample shows approximately 9,300 distinct CDR3 sequences, about 66% of them seen only once. The chain uses TRBV12-3 or TRBV12-4 and TRBJ2-1; D unresolved. The material sequenced was brain tumor tissue. This receptor was taken from a male donor with glioblastoma. The CDR3 DNA reads as TGTGCCAGCAGTTTCCGTATCTACAATGAGCAGTTCTTC. It codes for CASSFRIYNEQFF.